The clone carrying this T cell receptor (beta chain) was detected only a few times. One entry per CDR3 protein results from TCRdb running MiXCR on the RT-PCR reads. Of about 570,000 distinct CDR3 sequences listed, approximately 10% were seen once; the top ten hold 11%. The V gene's germline CDR1 is DFQATT and CDR2 SNEGSKA (reference sequence). The CDR3 sequence is 11 residues long. Deletions cut 7 bases from V and 8 bases from J, with 12 bases between. These data originate in a study of response to subunit inactivated influenza vaccine. Another study also made use of these data, one on T cells expressing NK-cell markers. According to that study: Synthesis of TCR beta cDNA relied on 5'RACE template switching carrying UMIs. Seven HCMV-seropositive donors and one seronegative donor made up the eight sequenced donors. The study did not resolve the HCMV specificity of expanded NKG2C+ T cell clones.

The sequence derives from a man aged 50 to 59 who received an inactivated influenza vaccine. The starting material was PBMCs from blood, obtained on the day of vaccination. The rearrangement uses TRBV20-1 and TRBJ2-4; D ambiguous. The CDR3 nucleotides read TGCAGTGGGGCCTTGGTGGACATTCAGTACTTC. Protein: CSGALVDIQYF.